Below, 22 T cell receptor beta chains from the same sample are listed, as sequenced in a study of response to subunit inactivated influenza vaccine. MiXCR, applied by TCRdb to the RT-PCR reads, yields one record per CDR3 protein. This sample has around 600,000 distinct CDR3 sequences, with roughly 12% found just once. These same data were also listed under a study on T cells expressing NK-cell markers. That publication notes: It was by 5'RACE template switching with UMIs that TCR beta cDNA was made.

Sequencing was performed on PBMCs from blood, taken on the day of vaccination. The receptors originated from a man aged 45-60 years who received an inactivated influenza vaccine.

This clonotype has only a few counts. The chain is built from TRBV12-3 or TRBV12-4 and TRBJ2-2; D might be TRBD1 (6 bases). V was trimmed by 6 bases and J by 0 bases, leaving 11 bases between them. The CDR3 is 15 amino acids. The chain's CDR3 is CASRATGPNTGELFF. CDR3 DNA: TGTGCCAGCAGAGCGACAGGTCCGAACACCGGGGAGCTGTTTTTT.

This clonotype was seen ten or more times. The chain carries TRBV12-3 or TRBV12-4 and TRBJ1-1; TRBD1 might be the D (5 bases). V lost 4 bases and J lost 1, with 7 bases in between. The CDR3 is 13 amino acids. The CDR3 is CASSWGGNTEAFF. Here the CDR3 DNA reads TGTGCCAGCAGTTGGGGGGGGAACACTGAAGCTTTCTTT.

This clonotype was counted between two and nine times. The rearrangement links TRBV7-9 to TRBJ2-7, with 11 bases fitting TRBD2. V lost 1 base and J lost 3; bases outside the gene matches: 5. The CDR3 contains 16 residues. Germline CDR1 SEHNR, CDR2 FQNEAQ (reference sequence). The CDR3 nucleotides are TGTGCCAGCAGCTTAGACGGCGGGACTAGCGGCTACGAGCAGTACTTC. The encoded protein is CASSLDGGTSGYEQYF.

This clonotype was detected a few times. This sequence joins TRBV19 and TRBJ2-5, with 12 bases identical to TRBD1. The CDR3 has 17 residues. Germline trimming cut 4 bases from V and 5 bases from J; bases unmatched to any gene: 11. The V gene's germline CDR1 is LNHDA and CDR2 SQIVND (reference sequence). The CDR3 reads CASSNRDRGPLAETQYF. The CDR3 DNA follows: TGTGCCAGTAGTAACCGGGACAGGGGGCCGCTAGCTGAGACCCAGTACTTC.

The chain has TRBV12-3 or TRBV12-4 and TRBJ2-3, with 12 bases matching TRBD2. The CDR3 sequence is 16 residues long. V lost 6 bases, J lost 5 bases, and 9 bases stayed unmatched. The CDR3 spells CASSSTSGRQRDTQYF. CDR3 bases: TGTGCCAGCAGCTCGACTAGCGGGAGACAGAGAGATACGCAGTATTTT.

This chain links TRBV12-3 or TRBV12-4 with TRBJ1-1; D uncertain. The CDR3 sequence is 15 residues long. Between the trimmed V and J ends, which lost 7 bases and 5 bases, there was a span of 20 bases. CDR3 region: CASNPRPERPTEAFF. In nucleotides, the CDR3 is TGTGCCAGCAACCCGCGCCCAGAGCGCCCTACTGAAGCTTTCTTT.

In this sample, this clonotype turned up a few times. The genes are TRBV7-3 and TRBJ2-3; no reliable D call. The CDR3 extends over 14 amino acids. CDR1 SGHTA and CDR2 FQGTGA come from the germline V gene. The ends were cut back, 1 base at V and 1 base at J, with 6 bases in the middle. The CDR3 bases are TGTGCCAGCAGCTTAAAGGTGGGCACAGATACGCAGTATTTT. It translates to CASSLKVGTDTQYF.

This clonotype was observed at least ten times. This sequence joins TRBV12-3 or TRBV12-4 and TRBJ2-1; possible D gene TRBD2, 7 bases. CDR3 size: 15 residues. V shed 6 bases and J shed 7 bases, with 19 bases lying between them. The CDR3 region has the DNA TGTGCCAGCAGCCTAAGGGGGGGAAGGAGGAATGAGCAGTTCTTC. Translation gives CASSLRGGRRNEQFF.

In its sample, this clonotype was seen many times. The chain carries TRBV4-2 and TRBJ2-1; D call uncertain. Germline V lookup: CDR1 LGHNA, CDR2 YNFKEQ. CDR3 length: 17 amino acids. Trimming pared 4 bases from V and 0 bases from J, leaving 16 bases between. The CDR3 bases are TGTGCCAGCAGCCCACTGCCGACGACGAGCTCCTACAATGAGCAGTTCTTC. Its protein product is CASSPLPTTSSYNEQFF.

CDR3 sequence (DNA): TGCGCCAGCAGCCCAACACCCCAGACAGGGGGGCACACTGAAGCTTTCTTT. As protein: CASSPTPQTGGHTEAFF. The rearrangement joins TRBV23-1 to TRBJ1-1; TRBD1 matches at 9 bases. TRBV23-1 is an open reading frame, and its role is uncertain. This CDR3 spans 17 amino acids. V trimming: 6 bases; J trimming: 3 bases; junction bases outside the gene matches: 14.

In its sample, this clonotype was seen many times. The genes are TRBV20-1 and TRBJ2-7, with 10 bases identical to TRBD1. Germline V gene sequence: CDR1 DFQATT, CDR2 SNEGSKA (reference sequence). CDR3 length: 14 amino acids. V lost 5 bases to trimming and J lost 7 bases; unmatched junction nucleotides: 11. In DNA, the CDR3 is TGCAGTGCTCCGCGACAGGGGGCGGTCTTGGAGCAGTACTTC. It codes for CSAPRQGAVLEQYF.

This clonotype has a count of ten or more. This chain uses TRBV20-1 with TRBJ2-1, with D possibly TRBD2 on 6 matching bases. Trimming pared 3 bases from V and 7 bases from J, leaving 16 bases between. Germline V gene data show CDR1 as DFQATT and CDR2 as SNEGSKA (reference sequence). The CDR3 extends over 14 amino acids. The CDR3 DNA follows: TGCAGTGCTAGTGTTTGGGACGGGAGTAATGAGCAGTTCTTC. Residues: CSASVWDGSNEQFF.

This clonotype showed up just a few times. The chain recombines TRBV25-1 with TRBJ2-3; 12 positions match TRBD2. The CDR3 consists of 17 residues. Losses at the gene ends were 4 bases for V and 0 bases for J; bases not matched to a gene: 5. Looked up from germline, CDR1 is MGHDK and CDR2 is SYGVNS. CDR3 in DNA: TGTGCCAGCAGTGGGCTAGCGGGAGGGCCGAGCACAGATACGCAGTATTTT. Translated: CASSGLAGGPSTDTQYF.

This clonotype showed up just a few times. The CDR3 DNA sequence: TGCGCCAGCAGCTGGACTAGCGGGAAGGGTCACGAGCAGTACTTC. Residues: CASSWTSGKGHEQYF. The chain has TRBV5-1 and TRBJ2-7, with 12 nucleotides matching TRBD2. Germline CDR1 is SGHRS and CDR2 is YFSETQ. Trimming took 3 bases from V and 5 from J; bases not matched to a gene: 6. This CDR3 spans 15 amino acids.

The chain combines TRBV15 with TRBJ2-3; 7 bases are shared with TRBD1. The CDR3 has 17 amino acids. Germline-derived CDR1 and CDR2 are LNHNV and YYDKDF (reference sequence). Germline trimming cut 2 bases from V and 7 bases from J; bases unmatched to any gene: 15. CDR3: CATSRQSLGTERHTQYF. Written as DNA, the CDR3 is TGTGCCACCAGCAGACAGTCTCTCGGGACAGAGCGGCATACGCAGTATTTT.

The chain links TRBV2 to TRBJ1-1, with 7 bases identical to TRBD1. The V gene's germline CDR1 is SNHLY and CDR2 FYNNEI. This CDR3 region has 15 residues. The V and J ends lost 8 bases and 5 bases, in that order; junction bases with no gene match: 14. CDR3 DNA: TGTGCCAGCGGACGAAACAGGGGCGGGACGACTGAAGCTTTCTTT. It codes for CASGRNRGGTTEAFF.

The chain carries TRBV7-9 and TRBJ2-6; no firm D call. V gave up 6 bases and J gave up 4 bases, with 13 bases separating them. The CDR3 spans 15 residues. The germline CDR1 and CDR2 sequences are SEHNR and FQNEAQ (reference sequence). The CDR3 sequence is CASSSIWYGANVLTF. In DNA, the CDR3 is TGTGCCAGCAGTTCGATTTGGTACGGGGCCAACGTCCTGACTTTC.

A remark on this clonotype: A much more abundant neighbour one base away suggests this may be a read error. This rearrangement joins TRBV9 to TRBJ2-1; D is possibly TRBD2 (6 bases). This CDR3 spans 15 amino acids. V shed 4 bases and J shed 6 bases, with 17 bases lying between them. CDR1 is SGDLS and CDR2 is YYNGEE in the germline V gene. CDR3 residues: CASSLWASEGNEQFF. CDR3 in DNA: TGTGCCAGCAGCCTTTGGGCTAGCGAAGGCAATGAGCAGTTCTTC.

This rearrangement joins TRBV5-1 to TRBJ1-1, with D unresolved. This CDR3 contains 13 residues. Germline assignment: CDR1 SGHRS and CDR2 YFSETQ. V lost 0 bases, J lost 13 bases, and 16 bases lay in between. CDR3 in DNA: TGCGCCAGCAGCTTGGCGGAAGGGTCGTTGAGTTTCTTT. Its protein is CASSLAEGSLSFF.

The V and J genes are TRBV28 and TRBJ2-5, with D perhaps TRBD1 or TRBD2 (5 bases each). Trimming took 3 bases from V and 5 from J, leaving 13 bases between them. Germline V gene lookup returns CDR1 MDHEN and CDR2 SYDVKM. The CDR3 has 14 residues. The CDR3 sequence is CASSLDQGTETQYF. CDR3 bases: TGTGCCAGCAGTTTGGATCAAGGGACGGAGACCCAGTACTTC.

This clonotype was seen only once. The chain links TRBV6-1 to TRBJ1-2, with D tentatively TRBD1 (6 bases). The germline gives CDR1 MNHNS, CDR2 SASEGT. The CDR3 extends over 17 amino acids. Trimming removed 7 bases from V and 2 bases from J, with 23 bases in between. The CDR3 DNA follows: TGTGCCAGCACCCCCTCCCGGGGGGCAGGGCGAAACTATGGCTACACCTTC. This sequence encodes CASTPSRGAGRNYGYTF.

This clonotype was seen a few times. V is TRBV5-1 and J is TRBJ1-3; D is ambiguous. This CDR3 spans 15 amino acids. Germline loops: CDR1 SGHRS, CDR2 YFSETQ. Trimming pared 6 bases from V and 0 bases from J, leaving 13 bases between. The CDR3 sequence: CASKGSEISGNTIYF. The CDR3 DNA is TGCGCCAGCAAAGGCAGCGAAATCTCTGGAAACACCATATATTTT.